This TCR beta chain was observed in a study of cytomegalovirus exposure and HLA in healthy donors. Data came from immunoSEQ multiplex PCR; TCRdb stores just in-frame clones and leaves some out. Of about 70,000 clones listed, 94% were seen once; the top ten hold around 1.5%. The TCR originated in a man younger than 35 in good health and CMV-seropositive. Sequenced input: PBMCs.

The CDR3 spells CASSPGGTAHTEAFF. In nucleotides, the CDR3 is TGCGCCAGCAGCCCAGGGGGGACAGCCCACACTGAAGCTTTCTTT. This chain joins TRBV4-1 and TRBJ1-1; 7 bases align to TRBD1. Unmatched junction bases numbered 8, after V lost 4 bases and J lost 3 bases. The CDR3 runs 15 residues. From germline, CDR1 is MGHRA and CDR2 YSYEKL.